This T cell receptor (beta chain) was recorded in a study of blood T cell repertoires in COVID-19. Assay: immunoSEQ multiplex PCR; the TCRdb copy retains only in-frame clones and omits some. Of tens of thousands of clones in the sample, under 85% were seen once. Material for sequencing was peripheral blood. The sequence derives from a man aged 55 to 70 with COVID-19, enrolled during active disease.

The CDR3 here is CASSQSLAGGLRELFF. The CDR3 DNA reads TGTGCCAGCAGCCAAAGTCTAGCGGGAGGTCTCCGGGAGCTGTTTTTT. This chain links TRBV4-2 with TRBJ2-2, with 11 bases lining up with TRBD2. CDR3 length equals 16 residues. Per germline, CDR1 LGHNA and CDR2 YNFKEQ. With V trimmed by 2 bases and J by 9 bases, 8 bases remained unmatched.